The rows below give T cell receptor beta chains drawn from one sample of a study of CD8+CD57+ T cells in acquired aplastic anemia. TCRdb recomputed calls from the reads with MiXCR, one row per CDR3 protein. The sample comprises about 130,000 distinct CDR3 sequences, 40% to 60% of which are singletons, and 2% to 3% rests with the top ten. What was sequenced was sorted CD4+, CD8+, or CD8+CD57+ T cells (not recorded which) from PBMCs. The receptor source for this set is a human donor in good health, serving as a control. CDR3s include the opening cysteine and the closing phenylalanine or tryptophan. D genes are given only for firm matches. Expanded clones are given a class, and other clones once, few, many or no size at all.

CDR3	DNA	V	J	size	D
CASSVDSSGGGYTDTQYF	TGTGCCAGCAGCGTAGATTCTAGCGGGGGGGGATACACAGATACGCAGTATTTT	TRBV9	TRBJ2-3	-	TRBD2
CSVVQGTNQPQHF	TGCAGTGTCGTACAGGGTACCAATCAGCCCCAGCATTTT	TRBV20-1	TRBJ1-5	many	-
CASSLGGLSEGEAFF	TGTGCCAGCAGCTTAGGAGGGTTATCGGAGGGTGAAGCTTTCTTT	TRBV11-3	TRBJ1-1	-	-
CASCFGGSGNTIYF	TGTGCCAGCTGCTTCGGGGGCTCTGGAAACACCATATATTTT	TRBV12-3/TRBV12-4	TRBJ1-3	many	-
CTSRTSGGAVTYEQYF	TGCACCAGCCGGACTAGCGGGGGGGCCGTGACCTACGAGCAGTACTTC	TRBV6-1	TRBJ2-7	-	TRBD2
CSVAGSTEAFF	TGCAGCGTTGCAGGGAGCACTGAAGCTTTCTTT	TRBV29-1	TRBJ1-1	few	-
CAISESNPGLFVRETQYF	TGTGCCATCAGTGAGTCTAACCCGGGACTATTCGTTCGAGAGACCCAGTACTTC	TRBV10-3	TRBJ2-5	-	TRBD2
CSAGQITDTQYF	TGCAGTGCCGGACAGATCACAGATACGCAGTATTTT	TRBV20-1	TRBJ2-3	many	-
CATSQGREKLFF	TGTGCCACCTCCCAGGGGCGGGAAAAACTGTTTTTT	TRBV15	TRBJ1-4	-	-
CASSPGGPNPPQHF	TGTGCCAGCTCACCAGGGGGCCCTAATCCGCCCCAGCATTTT	TRBV18	TRBJ1-5	many	-